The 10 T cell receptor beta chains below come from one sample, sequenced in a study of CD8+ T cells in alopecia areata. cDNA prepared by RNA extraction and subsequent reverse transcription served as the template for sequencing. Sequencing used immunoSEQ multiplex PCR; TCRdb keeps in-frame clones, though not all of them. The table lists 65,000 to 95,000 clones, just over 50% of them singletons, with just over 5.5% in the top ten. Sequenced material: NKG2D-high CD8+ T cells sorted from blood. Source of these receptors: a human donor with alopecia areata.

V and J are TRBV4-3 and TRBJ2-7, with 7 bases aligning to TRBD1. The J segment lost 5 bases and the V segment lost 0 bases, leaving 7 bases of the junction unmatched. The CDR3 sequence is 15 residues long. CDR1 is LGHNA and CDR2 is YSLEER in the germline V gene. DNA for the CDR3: TGCGCCAGCAGCCAAGAAGCAGGGGGTGGGGACGAGCAGTACTTC. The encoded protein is CASSQEAGGGDEQYF.

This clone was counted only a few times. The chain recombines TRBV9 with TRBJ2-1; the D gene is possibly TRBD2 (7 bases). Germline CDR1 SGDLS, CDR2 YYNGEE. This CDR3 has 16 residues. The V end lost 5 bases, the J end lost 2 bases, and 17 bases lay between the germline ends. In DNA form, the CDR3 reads TGTGCCAGCAGTTTCAGGGGAGGGACTACCTACAATGAGCAGTTCTTC. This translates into CASSFRGGTTYNEQFF.

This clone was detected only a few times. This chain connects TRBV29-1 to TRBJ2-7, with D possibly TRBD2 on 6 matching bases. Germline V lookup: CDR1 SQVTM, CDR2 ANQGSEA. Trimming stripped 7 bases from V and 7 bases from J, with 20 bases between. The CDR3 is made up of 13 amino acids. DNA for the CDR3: TGCAGCGCCCGTCAAGCGGAGGGGTTAGAGCAGTACTTC. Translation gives CSARQAEGLEQYF.

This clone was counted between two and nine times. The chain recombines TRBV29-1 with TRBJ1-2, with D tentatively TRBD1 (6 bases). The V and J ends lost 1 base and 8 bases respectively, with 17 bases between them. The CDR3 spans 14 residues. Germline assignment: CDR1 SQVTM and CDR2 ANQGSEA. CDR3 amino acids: CSVEGDTNTWGYTF. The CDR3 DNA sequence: TGCAGCGTTGAAGGGGACACCAATACATGGGGCTACACCTTC.

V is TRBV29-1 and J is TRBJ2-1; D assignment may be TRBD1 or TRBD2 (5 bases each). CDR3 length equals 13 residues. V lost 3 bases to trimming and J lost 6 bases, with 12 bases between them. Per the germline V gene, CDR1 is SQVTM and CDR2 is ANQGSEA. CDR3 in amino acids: CSVEGPNGNEQFF. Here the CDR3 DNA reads TGCAGCGTTGAGGGACCCAACGGCAATGAGCAGTTCTTC.

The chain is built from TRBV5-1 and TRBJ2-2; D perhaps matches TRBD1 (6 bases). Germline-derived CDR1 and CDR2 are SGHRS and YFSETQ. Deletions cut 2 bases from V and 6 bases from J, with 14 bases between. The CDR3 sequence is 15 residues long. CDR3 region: CASSLGENRAGELFF. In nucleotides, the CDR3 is TGCGCCAGCAGCTTAGGTGAAAACAGGGCCGGGGAGCTGTTTTTT.

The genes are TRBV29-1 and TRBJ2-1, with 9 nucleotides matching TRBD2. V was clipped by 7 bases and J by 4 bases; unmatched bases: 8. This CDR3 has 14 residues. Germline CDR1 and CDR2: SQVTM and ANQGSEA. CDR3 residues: CSAPGLAKYNEQFF. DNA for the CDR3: TGCAGCGCCCCTGGACTAGCGAAATACAATGAGCAGTTCTTC.

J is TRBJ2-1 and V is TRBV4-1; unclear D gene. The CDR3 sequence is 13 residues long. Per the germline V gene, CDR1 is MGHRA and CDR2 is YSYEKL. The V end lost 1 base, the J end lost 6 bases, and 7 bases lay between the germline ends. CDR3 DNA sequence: TGCGCCAGCAGCCAAGGTTCTTCCAATGAGCAGTTCTTC. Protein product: CASSQGSSNEQFF.

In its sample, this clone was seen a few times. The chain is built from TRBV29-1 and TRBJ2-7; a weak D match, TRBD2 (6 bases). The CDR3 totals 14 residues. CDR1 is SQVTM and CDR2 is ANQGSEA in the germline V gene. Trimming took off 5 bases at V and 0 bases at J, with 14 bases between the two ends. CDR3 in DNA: TGCAGCGTTTTTGAGGCGGGGAGCTCCTACGAGCAGTACTTC. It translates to CSVFEAGSSYEQYF.

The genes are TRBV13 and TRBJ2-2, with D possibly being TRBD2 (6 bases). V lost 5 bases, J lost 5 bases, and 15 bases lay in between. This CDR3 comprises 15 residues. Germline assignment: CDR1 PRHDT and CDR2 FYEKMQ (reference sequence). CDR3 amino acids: CASSHRREDTGELFF. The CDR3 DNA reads TGTGCCAGCAGCCACCGGAGGGAGGATACCGGGGAGCTGTTTTTT.